The entry below describes one T cell receptor (beta chain). A second PCR of 7 to 11 cycles used a sample-barcoded 5' primer and a J-beta primer mix. Each cDNA molecule carried a tag from a template-switch adaptor that contained 12 random nucleotides. TCRdb passed the 5' RACE reads through MiXCR, listing each CDR3 protein once. The sample contains some 640,000 distinct CDR3 sequences, about 30% of which appear only once. For every donor, a draw yielded around 10 milliliters of peripheral blood. This record comes from a study of blood T cells in healthy people across ages. There are 11 residues in the CDR3. CDR1 and CDR2 (germline): GTSNPN, SVGIG (reference sequence). V gave up 4 bases and J gave up 4 bases, with 8 bases separating them.

The receptor comes from a woman aged 80 or older in good health. The sample comprised blood. The genes are TRBV30 and TRBJ2-7; D not certain. This CDR3 is CAWKGRYEQYF. The CDR3 DNA sequence: TGTGCCTGGAAGGGCAGATACGAGCAGTACTTC. The variable domain in full, completed from reference TRBV30 and TRBJ2-7, reads SQTIHQWPATLVQPVGSPLSLECTVEGTSNPNLYWYRQAAGRGLQLLFYSVGIGQISSEVPQNLSASRPQDRQFILSSKKLLLSDSGFYLCAWKGRYEQYFGPGTRLTVT.